One T cell receptor beta chain is described in this entry. These data belong to a study of shared clonotypes between healthy human individuals. The data were produced by immunoSEQ multiplex PCR, yet TCRdb's version contains in-frame clones alone and is incomplete. The table shows about a million clones, with about three quarters occurring only once. Germline V CDR1 and CDR2: GTSNPN, SVGIG (reference sequence). The CDR3 contains 16 residues. Germline trimming cut 4 bases from V and 7 bases from J; bases unmatched to any gene: 15. V usage is TRBV30 and J usage is TRBJ1-3; 8 bases are shared with TRBD1. Sequenced sample: memory CD4+ T cells sorted from blood. Described subset: CD45RA-negative fraction. The clonotype was recovered from a man aged 18 to 30 in good health. CDR3 protein: CAWMKDRGNVGNTIYF. DNA of the CDR3: TGTGCCTGGATGAAAGACAGGGGTAATGTAGGGAACACCATATATTTT.